This T cell receptor (beta chain) was observed in a study of blood T cell repertoires in COVID-19. Looking at the study overall: T cells, B-cell-depleted T cells, or PBMCs provided the cDNA or gDNA that served as material.

The CDR3 runs 20 residues. V lost 0 bases to trimming and J lost 0 bases; unmatched junction nucleotides: 9. Per the germline V gene, CDR1 is LGHDT and CDR2 is YNNKEL (reference sequence). Generated by immunoSEQ multiplex PCR, the TCRdb table keeps only in-frame clones and is missing some. The sample carries some 89,000 clones, approximately 89% recorded once. The sequenced sample was peripheral blood. The receptor's source is a man aged 45 to 65 with acute or convalescent COVID-19. The J gene is TRBJ2-1, the V gene TRBV3-1 (or the pseudogene TRBV3-2), with TRBD2 matching over 12 bases. The CDR3: CASSQDWPSGRDGSYNEQFF. The CDR3, as DNA: TGTGCCAGCAGCCAAGATTGGCCTAGCGGGAGGGATGGCTCCTACAATGAGCAGTTCTTC.